This TCR beta chain was recorded in a study of Ad26.COV2.S vaccination and SARS-CoV-2 variants (dated by TCRdb to the early 2020s). The study in broad terms: Vaccine-arm donors were drawn from COV1001, a multicentre, randomized, double-blind, placebo-controlled phase I-IIa trial of Ad26.COV2.S in healthy adults. Ad26.COV2.S was administered intramuscularly at a dose of 5x10^10 or 1x10^11 viral particles, either as one shot or as two shots given 56 days apart. TCRbeta repertoire sequencing was used to assess the specificity and breadth of SARS-CoV-2-reactive T cell receptors after Ad26.COV2.S vaccination. A total of around 32 samples were included in the TCR-sequenced set, comprising some 20 Ad26.COV2.S vaccine recipients, 5 placebo recipients and 8 SARS-CoV-2 convalescent individuals. Trial participants were randomized into five groups of five, in which low-dose or high-dose Ad26.COV2.S was given once or twice, or placebo was given on both occasions. Throughout the experiments and outcome assessment, investigators stayed blinded to trial group allocation.

The immunoSEQ Assay was used to sequence TCRbeta CDR3 regions. After extraction, genomic DNA underwent amplification by bias-controlled multiplex PCR, followed by high-throughput sequencing. In the authors' own workflow: To quantify the absolute abundance of each unique TCRbeta CDR3 region, sequences were collapsed and filtered. T cell fraction was estimated by normalizing TCRbeta template counts to usable DNA, which was measured by amplifying reference genes present in all nucleated cells. Repertoire TCRs were annotated as SARS-CoV-2-specific by exact matching of V gene, CDR3 amino acid sequence and J gene to a known reactive TCR set. MIRA supplied the reference SARS-CoV-2 TCR set, which was filtered for enrichment in COVID-19-positive ImmuneCODE repertoires so that public or cross-reactive TCRs were removed. Drawing on the MIRA antigens, annotated TCRs were analysed further at the level of specific ORF or position within ORF. Depth was the summed frequency of annotated unique rearrangements, while breadth was defined as annotated unique rearrangements over total unique productive rearrangements. Two-sided Wilcoxon rank-sum tests were applied when comparing TCR breadth between groups. Imported from immuneACCESS, the table was reduced by TCRdb to in-frame sequences with V and J called. These copies leave out some clones; in studies compared against another copy, an unresolved V gene accounts for under half, and the cause of the remainder is not known. For V, J and clone size, that table is used; D and trimming come from the DNA. Across this sample there are about 400,000 clones, with around 89% seen only once. Of the sample, 1.5% to 2% falls within the top ten clones.

Taken with the paper, the label for treatment or condition translates to: around 19 received Ad26.COV2.S at low or high dose, single or two shots; about 5 received placebo; per-sample allocation not given. For vaccine and placebo recipients, repertoires were sequenced using samples collected on day 63 after the first injection. In Cohort 1b, 25 or so adults aged 18-55 years were enrolled at a single site in Boston, USA, between 29 July and 7 August 2020. Ad26.COV2.S was a replication-incompetent adenovirus type 26 vector that expressed a prefusion-stabilized SARS-CoV-2 spike protein derived from the original Wuhan strain. A remark on this clone: This receptor's antigen is unknown. Per-base quality was not reported, and no clone a single base away is much larger than it.

The investigation overall reported the following: Comparable non-spike TCR breadth was observed between vaccine and placebo recipients, consistent with only spike being contained in the vaccine. Compared with placebo recipients, Ad26.COV2.S recipients showed higher spike-specific TCR breadth (P = 0.0014). After vaccination, substantial breadth of spike-specific CD8+ and CD4+ T cell responses was reported. The authors noted that the TCR breadth and depth analyses may have underestimated total T cell responses. The study was not powered for comparison of responses between vaccine doses or regimens.

The CDR3 numbers 12 residues from cysteine through phenylalanine. The DNA shown is the 36-base CDR3, in frame from base 1. The junction carries 4 bases between V and J, which are trimmed by 2 bases and 5 bases respectively. CDR1 MDHEN and CDR2 SYDVKM are derived from the germline V gene. The chain is assembled from TRBV28 and TRBJ1-5; the D gene identity is not certain. This specimen was peripheral blood, taken in a trial of Ad26.COV2.S vaccine versus placebo. The TCR comes from a person between 18 and 60 years old who received the Ad26.COV2.S COVID-19 vaccine or a placebo. Read as DNA, the sequence is TGTGCCAGCAGTTTAAAGCATCAGCCCCAGCATTTT. Translation gives CASSLKHQPQHF.